Following are 10 T cell receptor beta chains from one sample sequenced in a study of vaccination and CD4 T cells after COVID-19. Treatment here: roughly 10-day PBMC culture with coronavirus spike peptide pools or control peptides (ViraFEST assay). No antigen has been assigned to these receptors. Cultured CD4+ T cells had their DNA profiled by the Oncomine TCR Beta short-read assay. TCRdb passed the PCR reads through MiXCR, listing each CDR3 protein once. The table has about 17,000 distinct CDR3 sequences, over 25% seen once. The sequenced material came from cultured CD4+ T cells from blood. These receptors came from a human donor with COVID-19.

This clonotype was seen more than once but under ten times. The chain carries TRBV19 and TRBJ1-5; D is unresolved. Deletions cut 3 bases from V and 4 bases from J, with 4 bases between. Germline V gene sequence: CDR1 LNHDA, CDR2 SQIVND (reference sequence). This CDR3 has 12 residues. The CDR3 nucleotides are TGTGCCAGTAGTATCGGTAATCAGCCCCAGCATTTT. Translated, it gives CASSIGNQPQHF.

The genes are TRBV19 and TRBJ2-7; D is unclear. This CDR3 is 16 amino acids long. Germline CDR1 reads LNHDA; CDR2 reads SQIVND (reference sequence). Trimming removed 1 base from V and 0 bases from J, with 13 bases in between. CDR3 region: CASSIAEARSSYEQYF. The CDR3 bases are TGTGCCAGTAGTATAGCAGAGGCAAGAAGCTCCTACGAGCAGTACTTC.

This clonotype showed up just a few times. This rearrangement joins TRBV25-1 to TRBJ1-2, with D uncertain. Germline V gives CDR1 MGHDK, CDR2 SYGVNS. Trimming took off 1 base at V and 8 bases at J, with 5 bases between the two ends. The CDR3 spans 11 residues. The DNA for the CDR3 is TGTGCCAGCAGTGAATTAGGAGGCTACACCTTC. Translated, it gives CASSELGGYTF.

The gene calls are TRBV6-2 or TRBV6-3 and TRBJ2-2, with TRBD2 matching over 9 bases. CDR1 and CDR2 (germline): MNHEY, SVGEGT. This CDR3 is built from 16 residues. The V gene end was trimmed by 6 bases and the J gene end by 4 bases; junction bases not matched to a gene: 9. The CDR3 DNA is TGTGCCAGCAGGTTAGCGGGGGCTGGATTCACCGGGGAGCTGTTTTTT. Its protein is CASRLAGAGFTGELFF.

This clonotype is categorized as medium-sized. This chain links TRBV20-1 with TRBJ1-5; no firm D call. Looked up from germline, CDR1 is DFQATT and CDR2 is SNEGSKA (reference sequence). The V end was cut by 5 bases, the J end by 0 bases, with 14 bases between. This CDR3 region has 15 residues. The CDR3: CSAQRGSNSNQPQHF. For the CDR3, the DNA is TGCAGTGCTCAACGGGGTAGTAATAGCAATCAGCCCCAGCATTTT.

V usage is TRBV7-2 and J usage is TRBJ2-2; TRBD1 aligns across 7 bases. Losses at the gene ends were 5 bases for V and 7 bases for J; bases not matched to a gene: 7. The CDR3 length is 14 residues. CDR1 is SGHTA, CDR2 FQGNSA, per germline. CDR3 amino acids: CASSRDRGIGELFF. In DNA form, the CDR3 reads TGTGCCAGCAGCCGGGACAGAGGGATCGGGGAGCTGTTTTTT.

This clonotype was observed a handful of times. This chain links TRBV19 with TRBJ2-7; D not resolved. The CDR3 consists of 13 residues. Trimming removed 5 bases from V and 2 bases from J, with 10 bases in between. In germline, CDR1 is LNHDA, CDR2 SQIVND (reference sequence). The CDR3 reads CASSVHLTYEQYF. The CDR3 region has the DNA TGTGCCAGTAGTGTCCATTTGACCTACGAGCAGTACTTC.

This clonotype was recorded a few times. The chain has TRBV4-2 and TRBJ2-1, with TRBD2 identical over 7 bases. CDR3 length: 17 amino acids. The V gene's germline CDR1 is LGHNA and CDR2 YNFKEQ. Trimming at V came to 1 base and at J to 0 bases, leaving 6 bases not matched to a gene. In DNA form, the CDR3 reads TGTGCCAGCAGCCAAGGCCAGCGGGGCCCCTCCTACAATGAGCAGTTCTTC. Protein product: CASSQGQRGPSYNEQFF.

The gene calls are TRBV7-8 and TRBJ2-1; D not certain. Per the germline V gene, CDR1 is SGHVS and CDR2 is FQNEAQ. V gave up 1 base and J gave up 6 bases, with 13 bases separating them. This CDR3 region has 15 residues. The DNA of the CDR3 is TGTGCCAGCAGCTTAGGTACGAGTAGCACCAATGAGCAGTTCTTC. Amino acids: CASSLGTSSTNEQFF.

V is TRBV5-1 and J is TRBJ1-6; D is undetermined. The V and J ends lost 4 bases and 0 bases respectively, with 20 bases between them. This CDR3 spans 19 amino acids. Germline V CDR1 and CDR2: SGHRS, YFSETQ. As DNA, the CDR3 is TGCGCCAGCAGCCTCTCGGTTAATGGCGTGAGCTCCTATAATTCACCCCTCCACTTT. The encoded protein is CASSLSVNGVSSYNSPLHF.